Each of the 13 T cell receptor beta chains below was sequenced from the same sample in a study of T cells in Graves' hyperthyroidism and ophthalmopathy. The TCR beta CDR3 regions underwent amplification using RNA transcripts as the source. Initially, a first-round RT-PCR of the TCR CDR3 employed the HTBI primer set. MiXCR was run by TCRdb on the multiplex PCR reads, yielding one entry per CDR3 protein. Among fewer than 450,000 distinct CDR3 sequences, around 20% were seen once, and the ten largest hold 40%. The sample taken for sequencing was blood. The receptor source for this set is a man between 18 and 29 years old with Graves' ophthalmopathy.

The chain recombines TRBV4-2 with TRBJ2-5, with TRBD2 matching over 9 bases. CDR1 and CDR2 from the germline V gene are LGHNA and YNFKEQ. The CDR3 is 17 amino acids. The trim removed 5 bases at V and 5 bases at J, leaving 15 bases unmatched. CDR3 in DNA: TGTGCCAGCAGCTCCTATTTTGCCGCGGGGGGGGAGGAGACCCAGTACTTC. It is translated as CASSSYFAAGGEETQYF.

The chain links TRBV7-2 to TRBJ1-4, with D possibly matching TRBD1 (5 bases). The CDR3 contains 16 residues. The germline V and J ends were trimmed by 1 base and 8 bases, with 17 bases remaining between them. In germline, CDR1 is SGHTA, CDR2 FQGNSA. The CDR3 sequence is CASSLGIRGGWEKLFF. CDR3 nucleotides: TGTGCCAGCAGCTTAGGAATCCGCGGGGGTTGGGAAAAACTGTTTTTT.

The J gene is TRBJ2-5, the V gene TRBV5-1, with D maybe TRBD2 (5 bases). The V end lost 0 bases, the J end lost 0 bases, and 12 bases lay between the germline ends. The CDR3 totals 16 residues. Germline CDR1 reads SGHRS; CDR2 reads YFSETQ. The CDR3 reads CASSLAPGVYQETQYF. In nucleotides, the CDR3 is TGCGCCAGCAGCTTGGCACCCGGGGTGTACCAAGAGACCCAGTACTTC.

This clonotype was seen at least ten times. The CDR3 region is CASSQGGRWSGLYQETQYF. The CDR3 DNA sequence: TGTGCCAGCAGCCAAGGGGGGCGGTGGTCAGGCCTGTACCAAGAGACCCAGTACTTC. This chain joins TRBV3-1 and TRBJ2-5; tentatively, D is TRBD1 (6 bases). Germline lookup yields CDR1 LGHDT and CDR2 YNNKEL (reference sequence). V dropped 1 base and J dropped 0 bases, with 21 bases sitting between them. The CDR3 spans 19 residues.

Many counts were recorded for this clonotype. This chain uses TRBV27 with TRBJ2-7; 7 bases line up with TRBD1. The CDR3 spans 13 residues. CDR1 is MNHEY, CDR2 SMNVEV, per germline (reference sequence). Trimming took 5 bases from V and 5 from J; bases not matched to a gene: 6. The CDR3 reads CASSTRQGHEQYF. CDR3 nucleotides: TGTGCCAGCAGTACTAGACAGGGCCACGAGCAGTACTTC.

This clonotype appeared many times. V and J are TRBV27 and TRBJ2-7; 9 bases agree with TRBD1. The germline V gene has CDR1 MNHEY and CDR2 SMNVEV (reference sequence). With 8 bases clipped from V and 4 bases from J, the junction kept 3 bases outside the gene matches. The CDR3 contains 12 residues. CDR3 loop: CASGQGNYEQYF. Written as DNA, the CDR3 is TGTGCCAGCGGACAGGGGAATTACGAGCAGTACTTC.

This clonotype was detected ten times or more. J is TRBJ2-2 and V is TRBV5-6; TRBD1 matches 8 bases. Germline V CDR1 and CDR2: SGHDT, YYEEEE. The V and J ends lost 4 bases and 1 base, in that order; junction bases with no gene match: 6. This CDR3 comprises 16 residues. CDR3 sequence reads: CASSHTGTGNTGELFF. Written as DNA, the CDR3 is TGTGCCAGCAGCCATACAGGGACAGGGAACACCGGGGAGCTGTTTTTT.

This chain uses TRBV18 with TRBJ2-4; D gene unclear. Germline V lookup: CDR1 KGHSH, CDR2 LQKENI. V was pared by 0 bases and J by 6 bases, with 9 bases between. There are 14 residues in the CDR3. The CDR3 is CASSPPSGRNIQYF. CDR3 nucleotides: TGTGCCAGCTCACCACCGTCCGGCAGAAACATTCAGTACTTC.

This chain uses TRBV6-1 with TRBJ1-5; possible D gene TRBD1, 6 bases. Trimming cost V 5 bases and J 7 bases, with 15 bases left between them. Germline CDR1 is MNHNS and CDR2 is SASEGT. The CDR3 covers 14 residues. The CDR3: CASSSTGFSQPQHF. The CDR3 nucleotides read TGTGCCAGCAGTTCCACAGGGTTCAGCCAGCCCCAGCATTTT.

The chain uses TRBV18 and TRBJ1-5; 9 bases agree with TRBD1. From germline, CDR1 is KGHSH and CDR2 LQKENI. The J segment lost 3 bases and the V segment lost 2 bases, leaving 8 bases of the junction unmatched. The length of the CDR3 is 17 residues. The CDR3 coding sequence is TGTGCCAGCTCACCAGATACAGGGGGCACGAACAATCAGCCCCAGCATTTT. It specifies CASSPDTGGTNNQPQHF.

CDR3 in amino acids: CASSLVLGTGIDDEQFF. The CDR3 nucleotides read TGTGCCAGCAGCTTAGTGCTAGGGACAGGGATTGATGATGAGCAGTTCTTC. V is TRBV7-9 and J is TRBJ2-1; TRBD1 agrees at 9 bases. V was clipped by 1 base and J by 8 bases; unmatched bases: 12. Germline CDR1 is SEHNR and CDR2 is FQNEAQ (reference sequence). The CDR3 is made up of 17 amino acids.

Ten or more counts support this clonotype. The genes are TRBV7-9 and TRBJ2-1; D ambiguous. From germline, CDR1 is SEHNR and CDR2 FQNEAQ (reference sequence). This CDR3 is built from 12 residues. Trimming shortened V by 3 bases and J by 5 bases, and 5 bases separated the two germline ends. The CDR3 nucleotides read TGTGCCAGCAGCTTTGGGGACAATGAGCAGTTCTTC. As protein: CASSFGDNEQFF.

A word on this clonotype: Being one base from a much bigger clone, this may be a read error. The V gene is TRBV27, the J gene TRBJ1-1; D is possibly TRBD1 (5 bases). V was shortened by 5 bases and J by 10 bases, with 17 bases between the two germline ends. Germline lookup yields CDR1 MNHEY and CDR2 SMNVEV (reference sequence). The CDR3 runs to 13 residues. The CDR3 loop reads CASSPAGAARAFF. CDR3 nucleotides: TGTGCCAGCAGTCCTGCCGGGGCCGCGAGAGCTTTCTTT.